A selection of T cell receptor beta chains follows, all from one sample in a study of identifying expanded T cells in peripheral blood. The method was immunoSEQ multiplex PCR; TCRdb's version includes in-frame clones alone and lacks a portion of them. The repertoire holds about 94,000 clones, with around 90% as singletons. The sample was blood. These receptors all stem from a person aged 18 to 69 in good health. Each CDR3 is given with its conserved first and last residue. The size field is filled for only some rows; it gives once, few, many or a size class.

size | V | CDR3
- | TRBV7-9 | CASSLVLAGGPGELFF
- | TRBV10-3 | CAISGSPVSNQPQHF
once | TRBV2 | CASSGRDRQQETQYF
- | TRBV4-1 | CASSQEIGQGARGTQYF
once | TRBV29-1 | CSAGGEELPEFAEAFF
once | TRBV7-2 | CASSAPAGSAQHF
- | TRBV28 | CASRQQLRNTEAFF
- | TRBV7-2 | CASSLGGRQTDTQYF
- | TRBV7-2 | CASRLGGSDYEQYF
- | TRBV7-9 | CASSLGAFNQPQHF
once | TRBV6-5 | CATMGSSGANVLTF
few | TRBV7-7 | CASSSGSGNTIYF
- | TRBV10-3 | CAISDHTTGSNEQFF